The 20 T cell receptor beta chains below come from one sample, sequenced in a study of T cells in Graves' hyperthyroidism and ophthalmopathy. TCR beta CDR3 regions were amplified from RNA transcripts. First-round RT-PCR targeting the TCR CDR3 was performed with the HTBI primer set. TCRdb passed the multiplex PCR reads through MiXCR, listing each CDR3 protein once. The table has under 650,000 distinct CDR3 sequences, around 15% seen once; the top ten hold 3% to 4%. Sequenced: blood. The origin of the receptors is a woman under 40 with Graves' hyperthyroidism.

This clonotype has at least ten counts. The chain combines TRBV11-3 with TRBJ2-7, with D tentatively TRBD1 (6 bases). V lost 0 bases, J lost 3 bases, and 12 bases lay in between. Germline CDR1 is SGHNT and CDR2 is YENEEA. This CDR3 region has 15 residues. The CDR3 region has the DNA TGTGCCAGCAGCTTAGAGGGAAGGGGGAGCTACGAGCAGTACTTC. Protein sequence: CASSLEGRGSYEQYF.

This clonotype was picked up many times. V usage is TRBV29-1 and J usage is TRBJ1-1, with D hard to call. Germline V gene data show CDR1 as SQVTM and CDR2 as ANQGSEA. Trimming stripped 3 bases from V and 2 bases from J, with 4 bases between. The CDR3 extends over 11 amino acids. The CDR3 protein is CSVDFNTEAFF. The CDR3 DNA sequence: TGCAGCGTTGATTTCAACACTGAAGCTTTCTTT. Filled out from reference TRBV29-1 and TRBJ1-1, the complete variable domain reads SAVISQKPSRDICQRGTSLTIQCQVDSQVTMMFWYRQQPGQSLTLIATANQGSEATYESGFVIDKFPISRPNLTFSTLTVSNMSPEDSSIYLCSVDFNTEAFFGQGTRLTVV.

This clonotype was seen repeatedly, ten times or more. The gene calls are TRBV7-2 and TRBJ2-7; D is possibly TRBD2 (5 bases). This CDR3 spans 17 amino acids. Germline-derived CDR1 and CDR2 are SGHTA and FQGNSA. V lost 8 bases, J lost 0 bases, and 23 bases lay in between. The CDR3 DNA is TGTGCCAGCGGCTCCGAGGGCGAGCGGATGGGCTCCTACGAGCAGTACTTC. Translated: CASGSEGERMGSYEQYF.

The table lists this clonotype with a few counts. The CDR3 DNA reads TGTGCCAGCAGTTTTGGGGGGGTTTCATTAGCACACTACAATGAGCAGTTCTTC. It encodes CASSFGGVSLAHYNEQFF. This chain uses TRBV2 with TRBJ2-1, with 7 bases identical to TRBD2. Germline CDR1 and CDR2: SNHLY and FYNNEI. V lost 5 bases to trimming and J lost 3 bases; unmatched junction nucleotides: 16. The length of the CDR3 is 18 residues.

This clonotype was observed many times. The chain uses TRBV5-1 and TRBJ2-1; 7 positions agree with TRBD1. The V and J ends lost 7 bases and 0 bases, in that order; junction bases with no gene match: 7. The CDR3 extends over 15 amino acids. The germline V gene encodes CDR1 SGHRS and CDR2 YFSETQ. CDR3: CASRQGPSSYNEQFF. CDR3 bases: TGCGCCAGCCGACAGGGACCGAGCTCCTACAATGAGCAGTTCTTC.

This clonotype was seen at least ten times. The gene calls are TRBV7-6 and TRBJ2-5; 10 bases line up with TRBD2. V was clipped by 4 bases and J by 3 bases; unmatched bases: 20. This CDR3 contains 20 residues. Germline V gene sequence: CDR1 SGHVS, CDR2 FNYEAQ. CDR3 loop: CASSYPMGLQREGLEETQYF. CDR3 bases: TGTGCCAGCAGCTACCCTATGGGCCTCCAGCGGGAGGGCCTTGAAGAGACCCAGTACTTC.

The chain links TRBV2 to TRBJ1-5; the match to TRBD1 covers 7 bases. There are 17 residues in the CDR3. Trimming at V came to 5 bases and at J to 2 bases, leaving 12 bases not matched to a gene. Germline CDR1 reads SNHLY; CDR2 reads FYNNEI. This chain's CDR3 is CASSTSQGVGGNQPQHF. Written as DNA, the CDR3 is TGTGCCAGCAGTACTTCCCAGGGGGTCGGTGGCAATCAGCCCCAGCATTTT. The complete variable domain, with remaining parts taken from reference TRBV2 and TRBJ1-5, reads EPEVTQTPSHQVTQMGQEVILRCVPISNHLYFYWYRQILGQKVEFLVSFYNNEISEKSEIFDDQFSVERPDGSNFTLKIRSTKLEDSAMYFCASSTSQGVGGNQPQHFGDGTRLSIL.

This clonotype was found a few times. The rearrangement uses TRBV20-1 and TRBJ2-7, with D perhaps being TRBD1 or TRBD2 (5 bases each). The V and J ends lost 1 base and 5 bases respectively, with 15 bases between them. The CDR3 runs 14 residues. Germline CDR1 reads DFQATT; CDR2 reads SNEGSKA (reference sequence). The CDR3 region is CSARVGTVKNEQYF. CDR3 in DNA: TGCAGTGCTAGAGTTGGGACGGTTAAGAACGAGCAGTACTTC.

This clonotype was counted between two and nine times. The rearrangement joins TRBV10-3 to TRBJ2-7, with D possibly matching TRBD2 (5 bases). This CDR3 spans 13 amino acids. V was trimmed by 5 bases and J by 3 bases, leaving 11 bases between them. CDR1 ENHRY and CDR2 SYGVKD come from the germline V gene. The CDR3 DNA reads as TGTGCCATCAGTAGCGGACGGTACTACGAGCAGTACTTC. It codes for CAISSGRYYEQYF.

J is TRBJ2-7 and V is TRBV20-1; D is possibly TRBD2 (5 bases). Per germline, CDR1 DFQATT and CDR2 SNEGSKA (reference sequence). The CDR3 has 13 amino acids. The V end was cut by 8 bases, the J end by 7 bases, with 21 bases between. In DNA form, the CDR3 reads TGCAGTTTCCACGACTCGTGGGAGTGGGAGCAGTACTTC. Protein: CSFHDSWEWEQYF.

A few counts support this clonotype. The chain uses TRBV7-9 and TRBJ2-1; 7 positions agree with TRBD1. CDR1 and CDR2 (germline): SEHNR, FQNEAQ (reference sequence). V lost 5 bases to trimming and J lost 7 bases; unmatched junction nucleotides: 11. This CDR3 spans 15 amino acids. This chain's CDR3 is CASSPGQVSRNEQFF. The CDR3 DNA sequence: TGTGCCAGCAGCCCCGGACAGGTTTCCCGAAATGAGCAGTTCTTC. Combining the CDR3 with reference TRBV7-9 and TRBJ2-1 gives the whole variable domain DTGVSQNPRHKITKRGQNVTFRCDPISEHNRLYWYRQTLGQGPEFLTYFQNEAQLEKSRLLSDRFSAERPKGSFSTLEIQRTEQGDSAMYLCASSPGQVSRNEQFFGPGTRLTVL.

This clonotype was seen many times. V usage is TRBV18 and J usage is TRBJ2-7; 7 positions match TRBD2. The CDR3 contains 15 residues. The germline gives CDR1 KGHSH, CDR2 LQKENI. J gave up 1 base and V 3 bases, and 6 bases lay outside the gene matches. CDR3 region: CASSPALRGSYEQYF. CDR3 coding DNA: TGTGCCAGCTCACCGGCCCTGCGGGGGTCCTACGAGCAGTACTTC.

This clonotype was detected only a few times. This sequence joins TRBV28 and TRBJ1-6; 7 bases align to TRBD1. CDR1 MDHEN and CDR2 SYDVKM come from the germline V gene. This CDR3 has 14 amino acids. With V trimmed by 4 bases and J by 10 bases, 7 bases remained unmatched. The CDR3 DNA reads TGTGCCAGCAGTTCCGTCAGGGGGAAATCACCCCTCCACTTT. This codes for CASSSVRGKSPLHF.

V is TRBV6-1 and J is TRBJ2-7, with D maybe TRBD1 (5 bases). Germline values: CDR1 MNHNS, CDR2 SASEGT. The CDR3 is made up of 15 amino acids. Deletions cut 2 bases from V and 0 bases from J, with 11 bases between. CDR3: CASSEMRQGSYEQYF. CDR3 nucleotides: TGTGCCAGCAGTGAAATGCGGCAGGGCTCCTACGAGCAGTACTTC.

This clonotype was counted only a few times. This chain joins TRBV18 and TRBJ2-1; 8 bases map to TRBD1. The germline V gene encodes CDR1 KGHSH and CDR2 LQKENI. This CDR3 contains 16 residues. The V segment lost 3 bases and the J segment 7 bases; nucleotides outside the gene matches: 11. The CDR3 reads CASSPTWTGNKNEQFF. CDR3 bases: TGTGCCAGCTCACCGACCTGGACAGGGAACAAGAATGAGCAGTTCTTC.

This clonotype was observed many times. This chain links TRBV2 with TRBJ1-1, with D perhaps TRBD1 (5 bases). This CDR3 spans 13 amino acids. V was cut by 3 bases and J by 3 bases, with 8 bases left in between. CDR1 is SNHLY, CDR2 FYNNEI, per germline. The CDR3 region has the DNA TGTGCCAGCAGTGAGGGAGGGGACACTGAAGCTTTCTTT. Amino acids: CASSEGGDTEAFF.

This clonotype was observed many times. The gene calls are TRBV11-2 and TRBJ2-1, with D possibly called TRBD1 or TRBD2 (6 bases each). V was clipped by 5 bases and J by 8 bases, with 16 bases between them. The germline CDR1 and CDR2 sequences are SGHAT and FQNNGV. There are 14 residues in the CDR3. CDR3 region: CASSGLQGRDEQFF. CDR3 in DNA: TGTGCCAGCAGCGGACTACAGGGTCGCGATGAGCAGTTCTTC.

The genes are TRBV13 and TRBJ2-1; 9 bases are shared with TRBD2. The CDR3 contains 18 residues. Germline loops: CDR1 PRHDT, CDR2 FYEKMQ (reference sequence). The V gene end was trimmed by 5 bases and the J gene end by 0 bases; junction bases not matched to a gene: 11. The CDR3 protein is CASSGSGTSPSSYNEQFF. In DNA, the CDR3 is TGTGCCAGCAGCGGTTCCGGGACTAGCCCGAGCTCCTACAATGAGCAGTTCTTC.

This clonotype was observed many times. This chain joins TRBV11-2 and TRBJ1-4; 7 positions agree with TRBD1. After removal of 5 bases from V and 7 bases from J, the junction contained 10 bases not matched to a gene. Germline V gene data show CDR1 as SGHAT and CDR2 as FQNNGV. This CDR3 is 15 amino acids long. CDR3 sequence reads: CASSPLTGRGEKLFF. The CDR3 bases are TGTGCCAGCAGCCCCCTGACAGGGAGAGGTGAAAAACTGTTTTTT.

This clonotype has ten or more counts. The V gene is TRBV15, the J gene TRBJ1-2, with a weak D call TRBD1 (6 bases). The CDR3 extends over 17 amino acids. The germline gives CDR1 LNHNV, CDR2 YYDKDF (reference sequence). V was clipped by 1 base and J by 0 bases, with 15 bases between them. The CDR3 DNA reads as TGTGCCACCAGCAGAGCGGACAGCTTTACAACTAACTATGGCTACACCTTC. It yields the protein CATSRADSFTTNYGYTF.